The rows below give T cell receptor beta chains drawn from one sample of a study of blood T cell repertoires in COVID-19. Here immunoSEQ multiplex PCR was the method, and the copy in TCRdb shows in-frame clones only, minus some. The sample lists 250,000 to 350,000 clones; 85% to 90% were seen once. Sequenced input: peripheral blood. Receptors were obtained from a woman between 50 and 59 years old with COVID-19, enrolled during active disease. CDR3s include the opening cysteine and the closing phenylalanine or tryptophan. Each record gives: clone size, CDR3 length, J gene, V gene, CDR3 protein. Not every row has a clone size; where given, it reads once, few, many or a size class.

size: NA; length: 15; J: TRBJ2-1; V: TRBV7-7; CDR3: CASSSGQSSYNEQFF
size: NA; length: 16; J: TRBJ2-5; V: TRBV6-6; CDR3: CASSPFGAGGKETQYF
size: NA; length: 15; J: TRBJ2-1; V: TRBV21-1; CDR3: CASSKGRGSYNEQFF
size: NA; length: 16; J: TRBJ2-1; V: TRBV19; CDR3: CASSAFTSGRDNEQFF
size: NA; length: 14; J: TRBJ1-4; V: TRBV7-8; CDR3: CASSTGTGYEKLFF
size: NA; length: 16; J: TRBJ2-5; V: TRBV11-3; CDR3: CASSSGGTGRQETQYF
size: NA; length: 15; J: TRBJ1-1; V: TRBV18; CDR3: CASSPRAVLDTEAFF
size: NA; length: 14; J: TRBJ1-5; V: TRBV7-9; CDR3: CASSSDRGGQPQHF
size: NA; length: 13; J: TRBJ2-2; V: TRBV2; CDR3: CASRATSAGELFF
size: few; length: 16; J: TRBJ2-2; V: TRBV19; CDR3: CASSIGVATNTGELFF
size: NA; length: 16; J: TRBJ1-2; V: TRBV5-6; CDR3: CASSILSRTGQIGYTF
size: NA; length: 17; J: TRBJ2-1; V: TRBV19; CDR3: CASSIDLSSLGYNEQFF
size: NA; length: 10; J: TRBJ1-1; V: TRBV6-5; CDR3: CASGRGEGFF
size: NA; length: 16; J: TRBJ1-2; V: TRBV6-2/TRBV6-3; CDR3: CASSSNRRTTNYGYTF
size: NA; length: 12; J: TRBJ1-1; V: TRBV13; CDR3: CASSSRQGTAFF
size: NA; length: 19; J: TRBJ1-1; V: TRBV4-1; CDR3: CASSLSPPGQGSLSGEAFF
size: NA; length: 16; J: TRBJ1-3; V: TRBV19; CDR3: CASSIRQGSPGNTIYF
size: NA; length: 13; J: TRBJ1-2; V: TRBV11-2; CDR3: CASSAAVLYGYTF
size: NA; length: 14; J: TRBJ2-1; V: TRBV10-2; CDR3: CASNLAGSYNEQFF
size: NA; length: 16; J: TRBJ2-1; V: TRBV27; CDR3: CASSLRDTSSYNEQFF
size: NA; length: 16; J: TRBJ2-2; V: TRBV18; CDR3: CASSPLAGAGTGELFF
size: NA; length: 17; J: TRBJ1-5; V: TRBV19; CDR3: CASTPTGGTGSNQPQHF
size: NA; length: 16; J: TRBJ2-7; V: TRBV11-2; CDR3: CASSLVGGARLGEQYF
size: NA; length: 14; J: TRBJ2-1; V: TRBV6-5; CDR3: CASRGLAEYNEQFF
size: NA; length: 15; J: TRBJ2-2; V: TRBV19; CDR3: CASNNGQGLPGELFF
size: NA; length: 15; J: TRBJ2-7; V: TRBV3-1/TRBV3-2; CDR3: CASSQEGTGVYEQYF
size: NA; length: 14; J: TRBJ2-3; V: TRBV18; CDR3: CASSETGDTDTQYF
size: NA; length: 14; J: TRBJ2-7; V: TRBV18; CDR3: CASSRDGRGYEQYF
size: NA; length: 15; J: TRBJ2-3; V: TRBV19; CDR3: CASSTYRGRRDTQYF
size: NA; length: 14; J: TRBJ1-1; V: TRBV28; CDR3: CASSARGGLSQAFF
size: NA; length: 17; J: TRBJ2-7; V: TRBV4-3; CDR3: CASSFSYKVQGPYEQYF
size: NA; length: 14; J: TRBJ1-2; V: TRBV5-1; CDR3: CASSWGTSEISYTF
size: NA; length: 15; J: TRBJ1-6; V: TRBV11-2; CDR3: CASSLDTGPNSPLHF
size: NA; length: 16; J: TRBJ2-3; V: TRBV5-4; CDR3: CASHDMQVLGTDTQYF
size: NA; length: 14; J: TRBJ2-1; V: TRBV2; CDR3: CASRTSGTYNEQFF
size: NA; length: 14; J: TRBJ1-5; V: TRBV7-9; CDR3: CASSLSGLNQPQHF
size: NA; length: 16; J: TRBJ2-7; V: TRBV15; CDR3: CATSRPPGQGLYEQYF
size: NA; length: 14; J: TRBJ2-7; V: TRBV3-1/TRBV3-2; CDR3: CASSHLGQASEQYF
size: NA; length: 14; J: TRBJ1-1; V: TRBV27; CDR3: CASSLRTGTPEAFF
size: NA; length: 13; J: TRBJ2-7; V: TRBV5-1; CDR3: CASSPEGLDEQYF
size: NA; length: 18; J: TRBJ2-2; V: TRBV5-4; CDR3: CASSLGLAGVTNTGELFF
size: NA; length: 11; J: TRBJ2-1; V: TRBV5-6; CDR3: CASSLLDLMFF
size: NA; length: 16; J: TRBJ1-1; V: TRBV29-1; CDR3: CSVGRGGRASRTEAFF
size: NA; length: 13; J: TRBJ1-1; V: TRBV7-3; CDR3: CASSSTVQGKAFF
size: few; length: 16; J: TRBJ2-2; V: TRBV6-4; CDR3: CASSDSMTENTGELFF
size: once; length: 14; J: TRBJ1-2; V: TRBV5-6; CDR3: CASSLGGPFGGYTF
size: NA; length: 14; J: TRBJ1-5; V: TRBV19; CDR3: CASSVTGINQPQHF
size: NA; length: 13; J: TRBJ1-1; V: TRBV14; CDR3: CASSQPMNTEAFF
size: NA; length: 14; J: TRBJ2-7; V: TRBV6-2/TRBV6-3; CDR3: CASSRLADSYEQYF
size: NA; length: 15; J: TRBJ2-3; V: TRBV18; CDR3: CASSLGGQGLDTQYF
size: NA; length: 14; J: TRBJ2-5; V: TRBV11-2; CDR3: CASSRGGSPETQYF
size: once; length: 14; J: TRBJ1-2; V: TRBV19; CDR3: CASRRYRVNYGYTF